Included here is one TCR beta chain sequence, with context. This sample is drawn from a study of blood T cell repertoires in COVID-19. Study background: COVID-19 samples from acute and convalescent phases originated in the United States, Italy and Spain. Sources were T cells, B-cell-depleted T cells, or PBMCs; the material itself was cDNA or gDNA.

The V segment lost 7 bases and the J segment 6 bases; nucleotides outside the gene matches: 13. The CDR3 totals 15 residues. CDR1 is MNHEY, CDR2 SMNVEV, per germline (reference sequence). Some clones are missing from TCRdb's copy, which holds only in-frame ones; the method was immunoSEQ multiplex PCR. The sample has approximately 210,000 clones, roughly 90% seen once. This TCR was sampled from a man aged 70-80 years with acute or convalescent COVID-19. Input material: peripheral blood. J is TRBJ2-7 and V is TRBV27; 9 bases are shared with TRBD1. The CDR3 loop is CASTSWDRVSREQYF. The CDR3 coding sequence is TGTGCCAGCACCTCCTGGGACAGGGTTTCGCGCGAGCAGTACTTC.